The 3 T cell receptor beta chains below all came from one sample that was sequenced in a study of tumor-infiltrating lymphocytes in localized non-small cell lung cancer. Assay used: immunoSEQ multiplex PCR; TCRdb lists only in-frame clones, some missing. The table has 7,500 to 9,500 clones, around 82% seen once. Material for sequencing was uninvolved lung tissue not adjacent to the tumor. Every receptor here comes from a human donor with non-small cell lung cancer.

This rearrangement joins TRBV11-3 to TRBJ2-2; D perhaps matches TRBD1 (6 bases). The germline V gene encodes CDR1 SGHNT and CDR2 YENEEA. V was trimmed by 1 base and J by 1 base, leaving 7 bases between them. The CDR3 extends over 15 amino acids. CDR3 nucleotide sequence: TGTGCCAGCAGCTTAGGGGGGCGGAACACCGGGGAGCTGTTTTTT. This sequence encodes CASSLGGRNTGELFF.

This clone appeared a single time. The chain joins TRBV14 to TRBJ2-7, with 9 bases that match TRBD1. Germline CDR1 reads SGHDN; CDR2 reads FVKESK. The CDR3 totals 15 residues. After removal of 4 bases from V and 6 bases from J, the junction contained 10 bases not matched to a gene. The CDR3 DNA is TGTGCCAGCAGCCTCCGACCCGGGACAGGGAGCGAGCAGTACTTC. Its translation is CASSLRPGTGSEQYF.

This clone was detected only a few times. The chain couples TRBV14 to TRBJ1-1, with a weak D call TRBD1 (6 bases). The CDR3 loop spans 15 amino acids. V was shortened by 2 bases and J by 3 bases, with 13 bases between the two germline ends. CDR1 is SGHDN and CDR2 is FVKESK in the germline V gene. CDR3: CASSQLTGRHTEAFF. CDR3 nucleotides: TGTGCCAGCAGCCAATTGACAGGAAGACACACTGAAGCTTTCTTT.